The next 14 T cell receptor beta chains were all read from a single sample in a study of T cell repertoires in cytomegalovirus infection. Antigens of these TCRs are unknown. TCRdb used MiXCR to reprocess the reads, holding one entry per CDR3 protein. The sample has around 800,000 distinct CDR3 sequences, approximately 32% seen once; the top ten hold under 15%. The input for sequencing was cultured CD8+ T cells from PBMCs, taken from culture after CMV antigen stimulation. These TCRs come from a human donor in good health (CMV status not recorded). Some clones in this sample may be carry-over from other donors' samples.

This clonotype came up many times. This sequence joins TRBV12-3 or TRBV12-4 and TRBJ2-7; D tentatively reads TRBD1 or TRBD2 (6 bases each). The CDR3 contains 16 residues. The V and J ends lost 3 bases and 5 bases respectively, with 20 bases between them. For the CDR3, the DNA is TGTGCCAGCAGTTTCGGAGGGGGGCTTAGGAGCAACGAGCAGTACTTC. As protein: CASSFGGGLRSNEQYF.

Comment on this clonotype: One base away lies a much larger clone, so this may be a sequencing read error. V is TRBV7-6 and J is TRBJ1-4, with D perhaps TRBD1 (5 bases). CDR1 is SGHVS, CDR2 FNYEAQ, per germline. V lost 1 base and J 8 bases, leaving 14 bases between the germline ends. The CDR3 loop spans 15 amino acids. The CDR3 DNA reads TGTGCCAGCAGCTTAGTCCCAGAGGCAGGGGAAAAACTGTTTTTT. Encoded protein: CASSLVPEAGEKLFF. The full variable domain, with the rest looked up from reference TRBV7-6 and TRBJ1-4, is GAGVSQSPRYKVTKRGQDVALRCDPISGHVSLYWYRQALGQGPEFLTYFNYEAQQDKSGLPNDRFSAERPEGSISTLTIQRTEQRDSAMYRCASSLVPEAGEKLFFGSGTQLSVL.

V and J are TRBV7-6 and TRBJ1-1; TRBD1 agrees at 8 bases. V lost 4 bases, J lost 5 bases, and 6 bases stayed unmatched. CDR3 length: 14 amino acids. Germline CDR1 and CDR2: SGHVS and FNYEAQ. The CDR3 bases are TGTGCCAGCAGCTCTCACGACAGGGGAACTGAAGCTTTCTTT. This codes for CASSSHDRGTEAFF. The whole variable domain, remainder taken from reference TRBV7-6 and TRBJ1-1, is GAGVSQSPRYKVTKRGQDVALRCDPISGHVSLYWYRQALGQGPEFLTYFNYEAQQDKSGLPNDRFSAERPEGSISTLTIQRTEQRDSAMYRCASSSHDRGTEAFFGQGTRLTVV.

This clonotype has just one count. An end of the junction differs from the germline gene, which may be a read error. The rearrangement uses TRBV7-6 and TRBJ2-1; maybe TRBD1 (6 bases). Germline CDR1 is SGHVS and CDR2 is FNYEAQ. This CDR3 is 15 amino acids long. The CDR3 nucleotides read TGTGTCAGCAGCGCCGGGACATCCCCCTACAATGAGCAGTTCTTC. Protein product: CVSSAGTSPYNEQFF.

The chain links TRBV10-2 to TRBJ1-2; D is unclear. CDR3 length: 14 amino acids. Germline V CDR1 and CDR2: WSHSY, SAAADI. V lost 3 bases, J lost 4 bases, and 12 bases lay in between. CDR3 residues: CASSEAVEAYGYTF. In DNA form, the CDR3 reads TGCGCCAGCAGTGAAGCAGTAGAAGCCTATGGCTACACCTTC.

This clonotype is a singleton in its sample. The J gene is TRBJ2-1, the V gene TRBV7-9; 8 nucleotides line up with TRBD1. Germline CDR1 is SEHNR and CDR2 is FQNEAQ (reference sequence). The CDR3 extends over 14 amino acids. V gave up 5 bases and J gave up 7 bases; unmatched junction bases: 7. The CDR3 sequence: CASSPGRGRNEQFF. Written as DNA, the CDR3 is TGTGCCAGCAGCCCGGGCAGGGGGCGGAATGAGCAGTTCTTC.

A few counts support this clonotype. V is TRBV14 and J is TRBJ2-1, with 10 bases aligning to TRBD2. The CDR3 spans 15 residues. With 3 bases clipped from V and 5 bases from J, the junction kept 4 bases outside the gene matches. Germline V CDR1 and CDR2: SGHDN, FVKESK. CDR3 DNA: TGTGCCAGCAGCCATCTAGCGGGGGCTAACAATGAGCAGTTCTTC. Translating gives CASSHLAGANNEQFF. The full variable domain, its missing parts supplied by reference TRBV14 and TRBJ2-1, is EAGVTQFPSHSVIEKGQTVTLRCDPISGHDNLYWYRRVMGKEIKFLLHFVKESKQDESGMPNNRFLAERTGGTYSTLKVQPAELEDSGVYFCASSHLAGANNEQFFGPGTRLTVL.

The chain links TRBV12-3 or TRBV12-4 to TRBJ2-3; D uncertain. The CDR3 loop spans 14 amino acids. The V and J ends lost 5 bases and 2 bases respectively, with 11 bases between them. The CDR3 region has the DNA TGTGCCAGCAGTCCCCACGCCCCCACAGATACGCAGTATTTT. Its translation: CASSPHAPTDTQYF.

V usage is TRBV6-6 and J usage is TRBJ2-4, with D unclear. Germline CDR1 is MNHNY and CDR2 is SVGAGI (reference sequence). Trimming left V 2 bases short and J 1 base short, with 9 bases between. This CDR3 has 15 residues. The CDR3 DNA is TGTGCCAGCAGTTACACCTTCGGGGCCAAAAACATTCAGTACTTC. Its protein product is CASSYTFGAKNIQYF.

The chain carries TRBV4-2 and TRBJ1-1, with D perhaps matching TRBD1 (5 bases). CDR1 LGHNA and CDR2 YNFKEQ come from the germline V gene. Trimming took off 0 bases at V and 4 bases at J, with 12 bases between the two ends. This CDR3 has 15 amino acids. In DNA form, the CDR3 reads TGTGCCAGCAGCCAAGATACGTTCGGGGCCACTGAAGCTTTCTTT. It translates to CASSQDTFGATEAFF.

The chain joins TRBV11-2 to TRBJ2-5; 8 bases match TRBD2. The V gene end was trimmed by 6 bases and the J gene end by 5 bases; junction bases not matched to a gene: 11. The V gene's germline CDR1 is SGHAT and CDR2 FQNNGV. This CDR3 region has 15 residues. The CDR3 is CASSSTRAGGETQYF. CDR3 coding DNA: TGTGCCAGCAGTTCGACGCGTGCGGGAGGCGAGACCCAGTACTTC.

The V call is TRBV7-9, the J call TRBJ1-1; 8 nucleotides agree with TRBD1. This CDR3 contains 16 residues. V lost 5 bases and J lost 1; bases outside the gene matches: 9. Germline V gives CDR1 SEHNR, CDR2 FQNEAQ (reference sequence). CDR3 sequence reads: CASSPRTGPKNTEAFF. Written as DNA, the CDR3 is TGTGCCAGCAGCCCGAGGACAGGGCCGAAGAACACTGAAGCTTTCTTT.

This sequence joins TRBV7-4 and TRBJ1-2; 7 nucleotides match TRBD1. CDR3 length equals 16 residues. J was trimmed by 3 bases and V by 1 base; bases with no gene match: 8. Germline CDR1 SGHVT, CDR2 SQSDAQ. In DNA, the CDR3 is TGTGCCAGCAGCTTAGGGTCAGGGGGGGAGGACTATGGCTACACCTTC. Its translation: CASSLGSGGEDYGYTF. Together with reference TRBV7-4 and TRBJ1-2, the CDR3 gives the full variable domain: GAGVSQSPRYKVAKRGRDVALRCDSISGHVTLYWYRQTLGQGSEVLTYSQSDAQRDKSGRPSGRFSAERPERSVSTLKIQRTEQGDSAVYLCASSLGSGGEDYGYTFGSGTRLTVV.

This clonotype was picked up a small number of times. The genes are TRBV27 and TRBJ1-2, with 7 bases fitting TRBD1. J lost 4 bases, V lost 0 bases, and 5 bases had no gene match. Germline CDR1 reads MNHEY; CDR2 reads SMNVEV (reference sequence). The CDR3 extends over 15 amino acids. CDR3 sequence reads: CASSLSFDRVYGYTF. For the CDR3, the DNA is TGTGCCAGCAGTTTATCATTCGACAGGGTCTATGGCTACACCTTC.